This entry describes one TCR beta chain. The antigen remains unidentified. This entry is derived from a study of blood T cells in healthy people across ages. With 3 bases clipped from V and 5 bases from J, the junction kept 5 bases outside the gene matches. CDR3 length: 15 amino acids. Germline CDR1 is ENHRY and CDR2 is SYGVKD. Alongside a J-beta primer mix, a sample-barcoded 5' primer served in a second PCR lasting roughly 6 to 11 cycles. TCRdb re-called the 5' RACE reads through MiXCR, storing one row per CDR3 protein. The sample has roughly 800,000 distinct CDR3 sequences; around 25% are singletons. Study observations and caveats: Getting older went along with TCR beta diversity per million T cells dropping roughly linearly.

These data are also associated with another study on T cells of mothers and their children. That work contributes: A few healthy Caucasian mothers served as donors, and their six children did as well. Unrelated mother-child pairs always had slightly, but never significantly, lower normalized overlap than related pairs.

The receptor's source is a boy under 18 in good health. The rearrangement uses TRBV10-3 and TRBJ2-3; TRBD2 matches 10 bases. Sequenced sample: blood. The CDR3 DNA follows: TGTGCCATCAGTGAAACTAGCGGGGATGGAGATACGCAGTATTTT. Protein sequence: CAISETSGDGDTQYF.